Listed below are T cell receptor beta chains from one sample, sequenced in a study of blood T cell repertoires in COVID-19. Using immunoSEQ multiplex PCR, the repertoire was profiled, and TCRdb retains in-frame clones only, with some absent. The sample comprises approximately 200,000 clones, 80% to 90% of which are singletons, and over 2% rests with the top ten. Input material: PBMCs or T cells enriched from blood (not recorded which). The receptors originated from a woman in her thirties or forties with acute COVID-19. Each CDR3 is given with its conserved first and last residue. D genes are given only for firm matches. Clone size is not always given. Where it is, it says once, few, many or a class for expanded clones.

size	D	V	J	CDR3	DNA
.	.	TRBV5-1	TRBJ1-1	CASSPSGENTEAFF	TGCGCCAGCAGCCCTTCGGGGGAGAACACTGAAGCTTTCTTT
once	TRBD1	TRBV9	TRBJ2-7	CASSVGGQGPYEQYF	TGTGCCAGCAGCGTGGGGGGACAGGGGCCCTACGAGCAGTACTTC
.	.	TRBV29-1	TRBJ2-7	CSVERIGGSSYEQYF	TGCAGCGTTGAAAGAATAGGGGGAAGCTCCTACGAGCAGTACTTC
.	.	TRBV25-1	TRBJ1-4	CASSERGGAIGEKLFF	TGTGCCAGCAGTGAAAGAGGGGGGGCGATTGGAGAAAAACTGTTTTTT
.	.	TRBV29-1	TRBJ2-1	CSVGPRDSYNEQFF	TGCAGCGTTGGCCCCAGGGACTCCTACAATGAGCAGTTCTTC
.	.	TRBV7-9	TRBJ2-7	CASSLSSEQYF	TGTGCCAGCAGCTTGTCTAGCGAGCAGTACTTC
.	TRBD1	TRBV30	TRBJ1-4	CAWSDGRGMANEKLFF	TGTGCCTGGAGTGATGGCAGGGGGATGGCTAATGAAAAACTGTTTTTT
.	TRBD1	TRBV5-1	TRBJ2-1	CASSTGQGRSYNEQFF	TGCGCCAGCAGCACCGGACAGGGCAGGTCCTACAATGAGCAGTTCTTC
.	.	TRBV1	TRBJ2-5	CTSSLAGACETQYF	TGCACCAGCAGCCTCGCGGGAGCTTGTGAGACCCAGTACTTC
.	.	TRBV3-1/TRBV3-2	TRBJ1-2	CASSQGLSYGYTF	TGTGCCAGCAGCCAGGGCCTCTCCTATGGCTACACCTTC
.	.	TRBV19	TRBJ1-2	CASSMGLTGVKHGYTF	TGTGCCAGTAGTATGGGCCTGACAGGAGTTAAGCATGGCTACACCTTC
.	.	TRBV30	TRBJ2-7	CAWSSDPIYEQYF	TGTGCCTGGAGCAGCGACCCTATCTACGAGCAGTACTTC
.	.	TRBV7-2	TRBJ2-5	CASSPGGGALETQYF	TGTGCCAGCAGCCCCGGCGGGGGCGCCTTGGAGACCCAGTACTTC
few	.	TRBV12-5	TRBJ2-7	CASESGRVAPYEQYF	TGTGCTAGTGAGAGTGGGCGGGTTGCCCCCTACGAGCAGTACTTC
.	.	TRBV19	TRBJ1-5	CASSIEVSDRKNQPQHF	TGTGCCAGTAGTATAGAAGTTTCGGACAGAAAAAATCAGCCCCAGCATTTT
.	TRBD1	TRBV15	TRBJ1-5	CATSRGTGDQPQHF	TGTGCCACCAGCAGAGGGACAGGGGATCAGCCCCAGCATTTT
.	TRBD2	TRBV5-1	TRBJ2-1	CASSFVSSGTLSYNEQFF	TGCGCCAGCAGCTTTGTGTCTAGCGGGACCCTCTCCTACAATGAGCAGTTCTTC
.	.	TRBV2	TRBJ1-5	CASTRGVNQPQHF	TGTGCCAGCACCCGGGGTGTCAATCAGCCCCAGCATTTT
.	TRBD1	TRBV3-1/TRBV3-2	TRBJ1-6	CASSRGQGNSPLHF	TGTGCCAGCAGCCGGGGACAGGGTAATTCACCCCTCCACTTT
.	TRBD1	TRBV19	TRBJ2-2	CASSIRVGGQGVTGELFF	TGTGCCAGTAGTATACGAGTCGGGGGACAGGGGGTCACCGGGGAGCTGTTTTTT
.	TRBD1	TRBV5-6	TRBJ2-1	CASSLRTGASYNEQFF	TGTGCCAGCAGCCTCCGTACAGGGGCCTCCTACAATGAGCAGTTCTTC
.	TRBD2	TRBV11-2	TRBJ2-1	CASSSPETSGLTNEQFF	TGTGCCAGCAGCTCTCCGGAGACTAGCGGCTTAACCAATGAGCAGTTCTTC
.	TRBD2	TRBV5-1	TRBJ2-7	CASSPGLAGGQYEQYF	TGCGCCAGCAGCCCCGGACTAGCGGGGGGGCAGTACGAGCAGTACTTC
.	TRBD1	TRBV3-1/TRBV3-2	TRBJ1-2	CASSQSDRASNYGYTF	TGTGCCAGCAGCCAATCTGACAGGGCCTCTAACTATGGCTACACCTTC
.	TRBD2	TRBV9	TRBJ2-3	CASSLAGEGTDTQYF	TGTGCCAGCAGCCTAGCGGGAGAGGGCACAGATACGCAGTATTTT
.	.	TRBV27	TRBJ2-1	CASSLLAGSYNEQFF	TGTGCCAGCAGTTTATTGGCGGGTTCTTACAATGAGCAGTTCTTC
.	.	TRBV11-2	TRBJ1-5	CASSLAGNQPQHF	TGTGCCAGCAGCTTAGCAGGGAATCAGCCCCAGCATTTT